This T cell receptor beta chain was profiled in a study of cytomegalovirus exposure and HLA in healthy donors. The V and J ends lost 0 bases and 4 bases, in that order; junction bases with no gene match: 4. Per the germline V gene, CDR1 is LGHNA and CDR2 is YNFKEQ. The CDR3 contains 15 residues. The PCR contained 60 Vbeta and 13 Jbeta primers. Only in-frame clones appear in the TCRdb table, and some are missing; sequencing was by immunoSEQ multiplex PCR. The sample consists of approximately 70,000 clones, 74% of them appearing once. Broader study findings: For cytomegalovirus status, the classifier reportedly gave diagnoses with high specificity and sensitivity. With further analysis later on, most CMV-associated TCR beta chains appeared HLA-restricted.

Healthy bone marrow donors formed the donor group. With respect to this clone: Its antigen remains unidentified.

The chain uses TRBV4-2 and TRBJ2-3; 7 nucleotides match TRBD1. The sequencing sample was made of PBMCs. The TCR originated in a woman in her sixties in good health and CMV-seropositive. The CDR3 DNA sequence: TGTGCCAGCAGCCAAGATGACAGGGCTTCAGATACGCAGTATTTT. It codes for CASSQDDRASDTQYF.